This TCR beta chain appears in the sequencing data of a study of cytomegalovirus exposure and HLA in healthy donors. The PCR used 60 Vbeta and 13 Jbeta primers. Method: immunoSEQ multiplex PCR; TCRdb's copy keeps in-frame clones and lacks some. Of 100,000 or so clones listed, 79% are singletons. The clonotype comes from a woman in her thirties or forties in good health and CMV-seronegative. What was sequenced was PBMCs.

In nucleotides, the CDR3 is TGTGCCAGCAGTTTATGGGGGGACAGCGGATCACGCTACGAGCAGTACTTC. Residues: CASSLWGDSGSRYEQYF. The chain has TRBV28 and TRBJ2-7; 7 bases match TRBD1. From germline, CDR1 is MDHEN and CDR2 SYDVKM. This CDR3 is built from 17 residues. The V gene end was trimmed by 0 bases and the J gene end by 3 bases; junction bases not matched to a gene: 11.